This T cell receptor beta chain is from a study of immune evolution from preneoplasia to lung adenocarcinoma. As for the study in general: HLA loss of heterozygosity: approximately 7.5% AIS, about 15% MIA, about 32% ADC, none AAH.

Measured with immunoSEQ multiplex PCR; TCRdb has only the in-frame clones, and not every one. Counted here are 9,600 or so clones, over 65% occurring once; the ten biggest clones make up roughly 6.7%. On this clone itself: No antigen is known for it.

Trimming removed 0 bases at V and 4 bases at J, with 4 bases between. Per the germline V gene, CDR1 is SGDLS and CDR2 is YYNGEE. The CDR3 consists of 12 residues. Between the mid-2010s and the late 2010s, patients underwent resection in Japan or China. Premalignant or tumor cells were enriched by macro-dissection after pathologic assessment. General study points: Normal lung had highest clonality; later lesions appeared denser, more diverse.

This receptor was taken from a person aged 55-80 years with lung adenocarcinoma. The V call is TRBV9, the J call TRBJ2-5; D call uncertain. The sample taken for sequencing was FFPE lung adenocarcinoma in situ tissue. This chain's CDR3 is CASSVAGETQYF. CDR3 bases: TGTGCCAGCAGCGTAGCGGGAGAGACCCAGTACTTC.